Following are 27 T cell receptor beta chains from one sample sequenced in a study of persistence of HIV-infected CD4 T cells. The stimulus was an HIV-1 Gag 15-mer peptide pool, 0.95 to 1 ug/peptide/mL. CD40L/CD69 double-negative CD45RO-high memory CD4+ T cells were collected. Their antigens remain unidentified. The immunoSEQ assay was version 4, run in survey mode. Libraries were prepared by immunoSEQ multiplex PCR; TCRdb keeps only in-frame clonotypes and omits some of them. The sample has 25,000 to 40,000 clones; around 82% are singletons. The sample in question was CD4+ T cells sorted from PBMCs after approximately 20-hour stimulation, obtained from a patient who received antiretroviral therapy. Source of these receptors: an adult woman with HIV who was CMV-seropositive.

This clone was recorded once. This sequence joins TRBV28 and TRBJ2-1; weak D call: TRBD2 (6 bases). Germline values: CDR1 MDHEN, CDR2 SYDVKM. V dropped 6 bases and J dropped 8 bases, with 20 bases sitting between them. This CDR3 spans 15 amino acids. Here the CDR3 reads CASSPNPSDRDEQFF. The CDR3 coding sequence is TGTGCCAGCAGCCCGAACCCTAGCGATCGTGATGAGCAGTTCTTC.

The chain's CDR3 is CASSPLWAGGYTEAFF. The CDR3 DNA follows: TGTGCCAGCTCACCACTGTGGGCAGGAGGGTACACTGAAGCTTTCTTT. The chain recombines TRBV18 with TRBJ1-1; D is undetermined. Looked up from germline, CDR1 is KGHSH and CDR2 is LQKENI. This CDR3 region has 16 residues. V lost 1 base to trimming and J lost 3 bases, with 15 bases between them.

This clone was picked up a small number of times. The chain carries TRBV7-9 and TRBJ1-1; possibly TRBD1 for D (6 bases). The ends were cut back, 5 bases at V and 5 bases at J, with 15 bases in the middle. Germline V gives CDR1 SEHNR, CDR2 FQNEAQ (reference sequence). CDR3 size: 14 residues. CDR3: CASSLKGGGTEAFF. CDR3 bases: TGTGCCAGCAGCCTTAAAGGGGGAGGGACTGAAGCTTTCTTT.

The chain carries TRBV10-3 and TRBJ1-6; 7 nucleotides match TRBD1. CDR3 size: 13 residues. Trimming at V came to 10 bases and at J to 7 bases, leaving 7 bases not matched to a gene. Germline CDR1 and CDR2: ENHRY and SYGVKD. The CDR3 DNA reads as TGTGCCAGCGGGACAGCTACGAATTCACCCCTCCACTTT. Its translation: CASGTATNSPLHF.

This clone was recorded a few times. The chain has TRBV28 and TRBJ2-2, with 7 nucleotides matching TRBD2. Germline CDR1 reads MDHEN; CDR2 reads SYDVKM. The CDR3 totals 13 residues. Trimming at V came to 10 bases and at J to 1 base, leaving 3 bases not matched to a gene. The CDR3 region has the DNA TGTGCCATCCGCGGGGGGAACACCGGGGAGCTGTTTTTT. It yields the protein CAIRGGNTGELFF.

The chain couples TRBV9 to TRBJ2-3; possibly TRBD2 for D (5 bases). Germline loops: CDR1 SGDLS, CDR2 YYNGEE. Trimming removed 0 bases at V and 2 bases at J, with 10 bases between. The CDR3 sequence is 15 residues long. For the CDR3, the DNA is TGTGCCAGCAGCGTAGGTCAGCGGAACACAGATACGCAGTATTTT. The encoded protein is CASSVGQRNTDTQYF.

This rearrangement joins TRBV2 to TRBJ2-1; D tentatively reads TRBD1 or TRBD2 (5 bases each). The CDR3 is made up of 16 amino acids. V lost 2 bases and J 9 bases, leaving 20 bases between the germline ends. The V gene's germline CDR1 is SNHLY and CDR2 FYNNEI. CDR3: CASSELRDLNFREQFF. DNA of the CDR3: TGTGCCAGCAGTGAACTAAGGGACCTCAACTTTCGTGAGCAGTTCTTC.

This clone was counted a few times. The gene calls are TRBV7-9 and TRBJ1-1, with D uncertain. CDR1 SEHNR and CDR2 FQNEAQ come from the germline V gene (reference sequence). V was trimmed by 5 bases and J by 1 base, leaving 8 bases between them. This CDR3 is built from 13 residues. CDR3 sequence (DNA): TGTGCCAGCAGCCCAGGTGGGAACACTGAAGCTTTCTTT. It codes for CASSPGGNTEAFF.

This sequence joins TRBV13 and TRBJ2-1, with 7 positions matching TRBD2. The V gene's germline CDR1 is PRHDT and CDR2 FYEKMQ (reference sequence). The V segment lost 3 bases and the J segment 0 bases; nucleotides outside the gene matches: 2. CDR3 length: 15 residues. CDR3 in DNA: TGTGCCAGCAGCTTGCGGGAGAGCTCCTACAATGAGCAGTTCTTC. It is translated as CASSLRESSYNEQFF.

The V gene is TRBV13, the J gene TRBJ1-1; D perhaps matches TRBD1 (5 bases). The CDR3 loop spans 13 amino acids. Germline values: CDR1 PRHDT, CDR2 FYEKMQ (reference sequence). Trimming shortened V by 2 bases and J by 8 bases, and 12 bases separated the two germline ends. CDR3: CASSLSGAGEAFF. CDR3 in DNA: TGTGCCAGCAGCTTAAGTGGGGCGGGCGAAGCTTTCTTT.

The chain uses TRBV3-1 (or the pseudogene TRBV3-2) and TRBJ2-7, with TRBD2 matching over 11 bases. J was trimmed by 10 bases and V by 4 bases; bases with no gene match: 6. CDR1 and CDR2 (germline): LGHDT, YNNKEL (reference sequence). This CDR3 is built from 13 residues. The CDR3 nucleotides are TGTGCCAGCAGCCCCGGGACTAGCGGACTACAGTACTTC. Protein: CASSPGTSGLQYF.

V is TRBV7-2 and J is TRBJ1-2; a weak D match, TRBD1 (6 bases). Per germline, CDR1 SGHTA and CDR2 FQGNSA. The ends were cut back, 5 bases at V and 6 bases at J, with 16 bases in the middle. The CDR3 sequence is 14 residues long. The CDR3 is CASSLSGGADGYTF. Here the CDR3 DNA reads TGTGCCAGCAGCCTCTCCGGGGGGGCTGATGGCTACACCTTC.

The DNA for the CDR3 is TGTGCCAGCGAGGGGGGAGGAGCGTACGAGCAGTACTTC. Its protein product is CASEGGGAYEQYF. V gene TRBV28 combines with J gene TRBJ2-7; D may be TRBD1 or TRBD2 (6 bases each). The CDR3 runs to 13 residues. CDR1 MDHEN and CDR2 SYDVKM come from the germline V gene. V was clipped by 8 bases and J by 4 bases, with 15 bases between them. Full variable domain (rest looked up from reference TRBV28 and TRBJ2-7): DVKVTQSSRYLVKRTGEKVFLECVQDMDHENMFWYRQDPGLGLRLIYFSYDVKMKEKGDIPEGYSVSREKKERFSLILESASTNQTSMYLCASEGGGAYEQYFGPGTRLTVT.

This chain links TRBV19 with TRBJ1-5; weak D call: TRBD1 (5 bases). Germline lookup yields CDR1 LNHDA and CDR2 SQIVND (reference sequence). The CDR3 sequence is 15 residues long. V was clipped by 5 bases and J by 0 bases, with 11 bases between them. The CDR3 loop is CASSPRGSSNQPQHF. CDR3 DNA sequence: TGTGCCAGTAGTCCTCGGGGCAGTAGCAATCAGCCCCAGCATTTT.

The CDR3 spells CSVAPARPETQYF. The CDR3 coding sequence is TGCAGCGTTGCCCCAGCCCGGCCGGAGACCCAGTACTTC. J is TRBJ2-5 and V is TRBV29-1; no firm D call. The germline CDR1 and CDR2 sequences are SQVTM and ANQGSEA. Trimming took 4 bases from V and 5 from J, leaving 14 bases between them. This CDR3 is 13 amino acids long.

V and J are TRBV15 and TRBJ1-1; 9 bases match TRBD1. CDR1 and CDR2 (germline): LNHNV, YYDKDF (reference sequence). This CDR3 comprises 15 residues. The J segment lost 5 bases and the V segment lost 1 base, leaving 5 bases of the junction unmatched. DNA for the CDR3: TGTGCCACCAGCAGAGGTGGACAGGGGTGGACTGAAGCTTTCTTT. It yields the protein CATSRGGQGWTEAFF. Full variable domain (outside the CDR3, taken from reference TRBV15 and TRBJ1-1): DAMVIQNPRYQVTQFGKPVTLSCSQTLNHNVMYWYQQKSSQAPKLLFHYYDKDFNNEADTPDNFQSRRPNTSFCFLDIRSPGLGDTAMYLCATSRGGQGWTEAFFGQGTRLTVV.

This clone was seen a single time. CDR3 DNA sequence: TGTGCCAGCAGCATCGGGACGGTCAACACTGAAGCTTTCTTT. Translation: CASSIGTVNTEAFF. The rearrangement joins TRBV5-6 to TRBJ1-1, with a tentative D call TRBD1 (5 bases). With 4 bases removed from V and 2 bases from J, the gap between germline ends came to 12 bases. This CDR3 spans 14 amino acids. CDR1 SGHDT and CDR2 YYEEEE come from the germline V gene.

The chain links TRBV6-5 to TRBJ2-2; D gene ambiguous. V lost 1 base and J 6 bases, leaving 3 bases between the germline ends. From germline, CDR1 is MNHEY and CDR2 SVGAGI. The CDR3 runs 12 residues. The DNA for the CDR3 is TGTGCCAGCAGTTACTTGCCCGGGGAGCTGTTTTTT. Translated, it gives CASSYLPGELFF.

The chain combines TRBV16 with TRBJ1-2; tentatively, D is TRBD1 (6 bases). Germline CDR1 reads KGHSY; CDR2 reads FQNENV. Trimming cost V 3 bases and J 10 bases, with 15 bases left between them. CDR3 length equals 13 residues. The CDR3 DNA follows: TGTGCCAGCAGCCACACCAACAGGGAGACCTACACCTTC. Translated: CASSHTNRETYTF.

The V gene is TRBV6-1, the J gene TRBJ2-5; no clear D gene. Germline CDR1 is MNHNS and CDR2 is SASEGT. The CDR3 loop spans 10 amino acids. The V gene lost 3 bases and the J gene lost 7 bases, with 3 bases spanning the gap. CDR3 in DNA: TGTGCCAGCAGTGAGGGGACCCAGTACTTC. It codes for CASSEGTQYF.

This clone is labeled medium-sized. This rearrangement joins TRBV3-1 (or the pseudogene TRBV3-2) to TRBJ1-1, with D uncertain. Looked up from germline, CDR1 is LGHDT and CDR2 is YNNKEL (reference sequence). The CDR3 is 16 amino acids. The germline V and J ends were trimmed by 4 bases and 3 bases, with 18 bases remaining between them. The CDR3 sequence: CASSPDTYSPDTEAFF. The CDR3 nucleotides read TGTGCCAGCAGCCCCGACACCTACTCCCCGGACACTGAAGCTTTCTTT.

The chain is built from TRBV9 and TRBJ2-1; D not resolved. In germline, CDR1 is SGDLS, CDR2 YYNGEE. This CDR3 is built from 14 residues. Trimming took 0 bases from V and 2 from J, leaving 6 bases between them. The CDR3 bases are TGTGCCAGCAGCGTAGGAGGTACCTACAATGAGCAGTTCTTC. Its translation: CASSVGGTYNEQFF.

For the CDR3, the DNA is TGTGCCAGCAGCAGGGAATGGGGTCAAGAGACCCAGTACTTC. Translation gives CASSREWGQETQYF. The gene calls are TRBV7-2 and TRBJ2-5; D is uncertain. The CDR3 length is 14 residues. From germline, CDR1 is SGHTA and CDR2 FQGNSA. The V and J ends lost 5 bases and 2 bases respectively, with 12 bases between them.

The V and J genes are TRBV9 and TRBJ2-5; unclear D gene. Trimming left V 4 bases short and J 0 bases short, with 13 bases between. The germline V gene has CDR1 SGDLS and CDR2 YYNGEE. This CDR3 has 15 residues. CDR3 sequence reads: CASSPHLGDQETQYF. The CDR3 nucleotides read TGTGCCAGCAGCCCCCACCTTGGGGACCAAGAGACCCAGTACTTC.

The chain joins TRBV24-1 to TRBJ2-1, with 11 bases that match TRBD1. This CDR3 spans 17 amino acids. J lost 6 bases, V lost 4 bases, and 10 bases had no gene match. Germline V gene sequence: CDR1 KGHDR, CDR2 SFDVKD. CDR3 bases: TGTGCCACCAGTGACAGGACAGGGGGCGGAGGGATCAATGAGCAGTTCTTC. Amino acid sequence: CATSDRTGGGGINEQFF.

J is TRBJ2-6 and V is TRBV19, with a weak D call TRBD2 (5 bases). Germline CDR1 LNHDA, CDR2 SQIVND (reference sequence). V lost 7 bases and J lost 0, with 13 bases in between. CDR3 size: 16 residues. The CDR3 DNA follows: TGTGCCAGTAATTGGGCTGGGAGCTCTGGGGCCAACGTCCTGACTTTC. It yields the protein CASNWAGSSGANVLTF.

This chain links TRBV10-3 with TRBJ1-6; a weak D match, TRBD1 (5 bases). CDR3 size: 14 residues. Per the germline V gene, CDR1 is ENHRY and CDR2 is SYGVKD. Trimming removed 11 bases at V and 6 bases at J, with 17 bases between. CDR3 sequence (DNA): TGTGCCGCTTGTCGGGGCGGGGGTAATTCACCCCTCCACTTT. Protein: CAACRGGGNSPLHF.